Listed below are T cell receptor beta chains from one sample, sequenced in a study of human T cells and chemical hapten exposure. TCRdb ran MiXCR on the RACE reads and lists one entry per CDR3 protein. The sample includes 40,000 to 65,000 distinct CDR3 sequences, approximately 11% of them seen just once. Sample: whole blood, taken in connection with sensitization to the hapten diphenylcyclopropenone (DPC). The source of these receptors is a middle-aged woman with alopecia areata. Some clones in this sample may be carry-over from other donors' samples. CDR3s include the opening cysteine and the closing phenylalanine or tryptophan. The D gene is left open where the match is weak. Clone sizes are given selectively: once, few, many, or a class where the clone is expanded.

length | D | size | J | V | CDR3 | DNA
13 | TRBD1 | few | TRBJ2-1 | TRBV7-2 | CATTGQGYDEQFF | TGTGCCACCACGGGACAGGGGTACGATGAGCAGTTCTTC
15 | TRBD2 | few | TRBJ2-1 | TRBV4-3 | CASSARDYPANEQFF | TGCGCCAGCAGCGCCCGGGACTACCCGGCCAATGAGCAGTTCTTC
11 | - | few | TRBJ1-2 | TRBV29-1 | CSGLRSYGYTF | TGCAGCGGTTTACGTAGTTATGGCTACACCTTC
15 | TRBD1 | - | TRBJ1-5 | TRBV28 | CASSLGQGAGQPQHF | TGTGCCAGCAGTTTAGGACAGGGGGCTGGTCAGCCCCAGCATTTT
15 | - | many | TRBJ1-6 | TRBV2 | CASRYRALQNSPLHF | TGTGCCAGCAGGTACAGGGCCCTCCAAAATTCACCCCTCCACTTT
17 | - | few | TRBJ2-6 | TRBV5-3 | CARSLGTPNSGANVLTF | TGTGCCAGAAGCTTAGGGACGCCCAACTCTGGGGCCAACGTCCTGACTTTC
15 | - | - | TRBJ2-7 | TRBV28 | CASSLLGQSSYEQYF | TGTGCCAGCAGTTTGTTGGGACAAAGCTCCTACGAGCAGTACTTC
17 | TRBD2 | - | TRBJ2-3 | TRBV20-1 | CSARGPFTSGRTDTQYF | TGCAGTGCTAGAGGCCCCTTTACTAGCGGGAGAACAGATACGCAGTATTTT
13 | - | few | TRBJ2-1 | TRBV29-1 | CSVAGLPYNEQFF | TGCAGCGTTGCAGGGTTGCCCTACAATGAGCAGTTCTTC
15 | - | - | TRBJ2-7 | TRBV28 | CASSFADKPRYEQYF | TGTGCCAGCAGTTTTGCGGACAAACCTCGCTACGAGCAGTACTTC
15 | - | many | TRBJ1-6 | TRBV3-1 | CASGELMGGSSPLHF | TGTGCCAGCGGCGAACTGATGGGGGGGAGCTCACCCCTCCACTTT
13 | - | - | TRBJ2-5 | TRBV11-2 | CVSSLIMGETQYF | TGTGTCAGCAGCTTAATCATGGGAGAGACCCAGTACTTC
16 | TRBD1 | many | TRBJ2-7 | TRBV3-1 | CASSRGDRGVSYEQYF | TGTGCCAGCAGCCGGGGGGACAGGGGCGTCTCCTACGAGCAGTACTTC
16 | - | many | TRBJ2-2 | TRBV18 | CASSSKEFANTGELFF | TGTGCCAGCTCATCGAAGGAGTTCGCGAACACCGGGGAGCTGTTTTTT
13 | TRBD2 | - | TRBJ2-5 | TRBV29-1 | CSESGGPEETQYF | TGCAGCGAGTCGGGGGGGCCCGAAGAGACCCAGTACTTC
13 | - | - | TRBJ1-6 | TRBV18 | CASSTGDNSPLHF | TGTGCCAGCTCAACCGGAGATAATTCACCCCTCCACTTT
13 | - | - | TRBJ1-5 | TRBV28 | CASSFGSYQPQHF | TGTGCCAGCAGTTTCGGCTCGTATCAGCCCCAGCATTTT
11 | - | - | TRBJ2-7 | TRBV29-1 | CSVDKQGEQYF | TGCAGCGTTGACAAGCAGGGGGAGCAGTACTTC
12 | - | - | TRBJ2-3 | TRBV4-3 | CASSPVEGMQYF | TGCGCCAGCAGCCCCGTGGAGGGGATGCAGTATTTT
11 | - | - | TRBJ2-1 | TRBV4-1 | CASSQGREQFF | TGCGCCAGCAGCCAAGGGCGTGAGCAGTTCTTC
15 | TRBD1 | - | TRBJ2-4 | TRBV14 | CASSRGTAAKNIQYF | TGTGCCAGCAGCCGAGGGACAGCAGCCAAAAACATTCAGTACTTC
12 | - | few | TRBJ2-3 | TRBV28 | CASGSTTDTQYF | TGTGCCAGCGGATCAACCACAGATACGCAGTATTTT
14 | - | - | TRBJ1-4 | TRBV12-3/TRBV12-4 | CASKDRKQNEKLFF | TGTGCCAGCAAAGACAGGAAACAGAATGAAAAACTGTTTTTT
14 | - | many | TRBJ2-7 | TRBV7-2 | CASSPRLSGREQYF | TGTGCCAGCAGCCCCAGGCTGTCCGGACGCGAGCAGTACTTC
15 | - | - | TRBJ1-5 | TRBV18 | CASSPQGRANQPQQF | TGTGCCAGCTCACCACAGGGTAGGGCCAATCAGCCCCAGCAATTT
12 | - | - | TRBJ1-1 | TRBV20-1 | CSATSGVGEAFF | TGCAGTGCTACTTCGGGGGTGGGTGAAGCTTTCTTT
20 | TRBD2 | - | TRBJ2-4 | TRBV20-1 | CSAIAAGGPKILLAKNIQYF | TGCAGTGCTATTGCGGCGGGAGGCCCAAAAATTCTACTAGCCAAAAACATTCAGTACTTC
13 | - | few | TRBJ1-5 | TRBV6-6 | CASRVGLFGTQHF | TGTGCCAGCAGGGTCGGACTTTTCGGAACCCAGCATTTT
16 | - | - | TRBJ1-3 | TRBV10-2 | CASSERPNEPGNTIYF | TGCGCCAGCAGTGAACGGCCAAACGAACCTGGAAACACCATATATTTT
19 | - | - | TRBJ2-3 | TRBV28 | CASILGGRGVLSSTDTQYF | TGTGCCAGCATCCTGGGGGGGCGAGGAGTACTCTCTAGCACAGATACGCAGTATTTT
15 | TRBD2 | many | TRBJ2-7 | TRBV5-4 | CASSPRTSGRNEQYF | TGTGCCAGCAGCCCCCGGACTAGCGGGAGAAACGAGCAGTACTTC
15 | TRBD1 | - | TRBJ2-1 | TRBV6-5 | CASSYGQGAYNEQFF | TGTGCCAGCAGTTACGGACAGGGGGCCTACAATGAGCAGTTCTTC
15 | - | - | TRBJ1-2 | TRBV5-1 | CASSLAPETNYGYTF | TGCGCCAGCAGCTTGGCCCCGGAGACAAACTATGGCTACACCTTC
19 | - | few | TRBJ2-1 | TRBV28 | CASSSPYTNATKPHNEQFF | TGTGCCAGCAGTTCCCCCTATACGAATGCGACCAAACCCCACAATGAGCAGTTCTTC
14 | - | - | TRBJ1-6 | TRBV20-1 | CSASNPTQDSPLHF | TGCAGTGCCTCCAACCCCACCCAGGATTCACCCCTCCACTTT
15 | TRBD1 | many | TRBJ2-5 | TRBV6-1 | CASSVPGQGSETQYF | TGTGCCAGCAGTGTTCCGGGACAGGGGTCCGAGACCCAGTACTTC
14 | - | - | TRBJ2-7 | TRBV2 | CASSEYAHSPLGVF | TGTGCCAGCAGTGAATACGCCCATAGCCCTCTTGGGGTCTTC
16 | TRBD1 | few | TRBJ2-2 | TRBV7-9 | CASSLYPGQVTGELFF | TGTGCCAGCAGCTTATATCCGGGACAGGTCACCGGGGAGCTGTTTTTT
16 | - | - | TRBJ2-7 | TRBV3-1 | CASSQNAGWLAYEQYF | TGTGCCAGCAGCCAAAACGCGGGGTGGCTAGCCTACGAGCAGTACTTC
16 | - | many | TRBJ2-7 | TRBV9 | CASSVAGGRTRGEQYF | TGTGCCAGCAGCGTAGCTGGCGGACGCACCCGTGGGGAGCAGTACTTC
20 | TRBD2 | many | TRBJ2-7 | TRBV6-2/TRBV6-3 | CASSYPTGTSGSSLSYEQYF | TGTGCCAGCAGTTACCCGACCGGGACTAGCGGGAGTTCCCTCTCCTACGAGCAGTACTTC
15 | TRBD1 | few | TRBJ1-2 | TRBV7-2 | CASSPMTGTNYGYTF | TGTGCCAGCAGCCCTATGACAGGGACTAACTATGGCTACACCTTC
16 | - | few | TRBJ2-4 | TRBV5-6 | CASSPGRGRSKNIQYF | TGTGCCAGCAGCCCGGGACGCGGTCGGTCCAAAAACATTCAGTACTTC
16 | - | many | TRBJ2-7 | TRBV6-2/TRBV6-3 | CASSWVEGPRQYEQYF | TGTGCCAGCAGTTGGGTGGAGGGGCCTCGCCAGTACGAGCAGTACTTC
12 | - | - | TRBJ2-7 | TRBV28 | CASREGTYEQYF | TGTGCCAGCAGGGAGGGGACCTACGAGCAGTACTTC
14 | TRBD1 | many | TRBJ1-3 | TRBV30 | CAWRRQGLENTIYF | TGTGCCTGGAGAAGACAGGGGTTAGAAAACACCATATATTTT
13 | - | few | TRBJ1-6 | TRBV3-1 | CASSQDRNSPLHF | TGTGCCAGCAGCCAAGATCGGAATTCACCCCTCCACTTT
14 | - | few | TRBJ2-3 | TRBV20-1 | CSARFTISTDTQYF | TGCAGTGCTAGATTTACAATTAGCACAGATACGCAGTATTTT
16 | - | many | TRBJ2-2 | TRBV7-9 | CASIPRADSNTGELFF | TGTGCCAGCATCCCCAGGGCCGATTCGAACACCGGGGAGCTGTTTTTT
15 | - | many | TRBJ1-6 | TRBV7-2 | CASSLGSYYNSPLHF | TGTGCCAGCAGCTTAGGGAGTTACTATAATTCACCCCTCCACTTT
14 | - | many | TRBJ1-1 | TRBV6-2/TRBV6-3 | CASTLTAPITEAFF | TGTGCCAGCACTTTGACGGCCCCGATCACTGAAGCTTTCTTT
14 | TRBD2 | - | TRBJ2-7 | TRBV3-1 | CASSLGGISYEQYF | TGTGCCAGCAGCCTGGGGGGGATCTCCTACGAGCAGTACTTC
12 | - | few | TRBJ1-2 | TRBV5-1 | CASSIQGVGYTF | TGCGCCAGCAGCATTCAAGGGGTCGGCTACACCTTC
14 | - | few | TRBJ2-3 | TRBV5-4 | CASSSSPSTDTQYF | TGTGCCAGCAGCTCCTCCCCTTCCACAGATACGCAGTATTTT
11 | - | - | TRBJ2-3 | TRBV28 | CASTGSYTQYF | TGTGCCAGCACAGGGTCATATACGCAGTATTTT
14 | - | - | TRBJ1-5 | TRBV15 | CATSRVGNIQPQHF | TGTGCCACCAGCAGAGTTGGCAATATACAGCCCCAGCATTTT
13 | - | many | TRBJ1-1 | TRBV29-1 | CSVERGEGTEAFF | TGCAGCGTTGAGAGGGGGGAGGGGACTGAAGCTTTCTTT
15 | TRBD1 | - | TRBJ2-5 | TRBV28 | CASSFSQGARETQYF | TGTGCCAGCAGTTTCTCACAGGGGGCGCGAGAGACCCAGTACTTC
13 | - | many | TRBJ2-1 | TRBV6-6 | CASNPDTYNEQFF | TGTGCCAGCAACCCTGACACATACAATGAGCAGTTCTTC
13 | - | - | TRBJ2-7 | TRBV29-1 | CSVGEDPSREQYF | TGCAGCGTTGGGGAGGACCCGTCGCGCGAGCAGTACTTC